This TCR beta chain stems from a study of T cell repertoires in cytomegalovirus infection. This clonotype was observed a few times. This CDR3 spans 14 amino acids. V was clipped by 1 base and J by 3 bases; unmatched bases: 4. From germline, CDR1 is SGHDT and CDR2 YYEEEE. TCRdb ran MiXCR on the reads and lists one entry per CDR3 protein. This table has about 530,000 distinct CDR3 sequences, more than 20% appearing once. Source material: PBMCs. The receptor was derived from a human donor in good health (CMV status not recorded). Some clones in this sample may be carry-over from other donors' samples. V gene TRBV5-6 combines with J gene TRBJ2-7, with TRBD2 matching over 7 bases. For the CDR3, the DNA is TGTGCCAGCAGCTTGTTTCAGCGGGACTACGAGCAGTACGTC. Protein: CASSLFQRDYEQYV.